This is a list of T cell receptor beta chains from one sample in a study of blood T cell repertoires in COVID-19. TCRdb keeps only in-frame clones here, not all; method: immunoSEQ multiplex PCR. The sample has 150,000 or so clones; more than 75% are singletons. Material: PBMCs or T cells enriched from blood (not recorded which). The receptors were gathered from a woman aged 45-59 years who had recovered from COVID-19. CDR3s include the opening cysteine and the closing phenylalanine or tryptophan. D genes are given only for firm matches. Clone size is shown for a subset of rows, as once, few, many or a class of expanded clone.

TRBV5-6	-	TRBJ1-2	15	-	TGTGCCAGCAGCTTGGATGGTGGGCCAGGGGATGGCTACACCTTC	CASSLDGGPGDGYTF
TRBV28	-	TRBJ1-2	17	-	TGTGCCAGCAGTCCCACGACAGGAAAGGGGTTTAACTATGGCTACACCTTC	CASSPTTGKGFNYGYTF
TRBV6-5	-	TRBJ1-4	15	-	TGTGCCAGCAGTTCCAGGACAACGGCGAGTGAAAAACTGTTTTTT	CASSSRTTASEKLFF
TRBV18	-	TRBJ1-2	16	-	TGTGCCAGCTCACCACCGGTGCAGGGCCCGGTGGGGGGCTACACCTTC	CASSPPVQGPVGGYTF
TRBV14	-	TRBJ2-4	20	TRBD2	TGTGCCAGCAGCCAAGGGTGGGGACTAGCGGTGAAGAGAGCCAAAAACATTCAGTACTTC	CASSQGWGLAVKRAKNIQYF
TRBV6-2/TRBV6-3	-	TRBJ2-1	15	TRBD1	TGTGCCAGCAGTTCGCCGGGACAGTCCTACAATGAGCAGTTCTTC	CASSSPGQSYNEQFF
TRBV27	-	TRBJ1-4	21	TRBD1	TGTGCCAGCAACTCAACGGCGGGACAGGGGATTTCAGGCGCAACTAATGAAAAACTGTTTTTT	CASNSTAGQGISGATNEKLFF
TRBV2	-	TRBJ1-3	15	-	TGTGCCAGCTGGGGGGGAATACTCTCTGGAAACACCATATATTTT	CASWGGILSGNTIYF
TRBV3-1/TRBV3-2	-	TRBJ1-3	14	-	TGTGCCAGCAGCCAAGGGCCAGGGAGAAACACCATATATTTT	CASSQGPGRNTIYF
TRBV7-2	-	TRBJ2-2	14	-	TGTGCCAGCAGCTTAAGGGGGAACACCGGGGAGCTGTTTTTT	CASSLRGNTGELFF
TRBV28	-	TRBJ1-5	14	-	TGTGCCAGCAGTTTTAGGAGGATCAATCAGCCCCAGCATTTT	CASSFRRINQPQHF
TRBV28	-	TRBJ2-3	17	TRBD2	TGTGCCAGCAGTTTAGCGGGAGCAGGTGGGCACACAGATACGCAGTATTTT	CASSLAGAGGHTDTQYF
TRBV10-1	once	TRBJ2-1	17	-	TGCGCCAGCAGTGAGTCGACTCGGCGGGCCTCCTACAATGAGCAGTTCTTC	CASSESTRRASYNEQFF
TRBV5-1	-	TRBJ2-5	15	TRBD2	TGCGCCAGCAGCATGACTAGCGGGAGCGGGGAGACCCAGTACTTC	CASSMTSGSGETQYF
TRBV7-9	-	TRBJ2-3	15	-	TGTGCCAGCAGCTTAGCCAGGGCCTACACAGATACGCAGTATTTT	CASSLARAYTDTQYF
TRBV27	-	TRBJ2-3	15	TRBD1	TGTGCCAGCAGTCTCCGGGACAGGGGAGCAGATACGCAGTATTTT	CASSLRDRGADTQYF
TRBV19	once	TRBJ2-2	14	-	TGTGCCAGTAGTATTGGCAGGGCGCGCGGGGAGCTGTTTTTT	CASSIGRARGELFF
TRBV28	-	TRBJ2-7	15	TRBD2	TGTGCCAGCAGTTTACGCCCAGCGGGAGGGCGCGAGCAGTACTTC	CASSLRPAGGREQYF
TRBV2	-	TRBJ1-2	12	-	TGTGCCAGCAACCTACCGGGTAGGGGCTACACCTTC	CASNLPGRGYTF
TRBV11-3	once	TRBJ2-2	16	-	TGTGCCAGCAGCAGCTCCTGGGCGCCGAACACCGGGGAGCTGTTTTTT	CASSSSWAPNTGELFF
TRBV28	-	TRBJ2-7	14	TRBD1	TGTGCCAGCATCTCAAAAGGGGGCAGCGACGAGCAGTACTTC	CASISKGGSDEQYF
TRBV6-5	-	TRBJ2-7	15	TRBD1	TGTGCCAGCAGTTACTCGAACAGGGGGCTCTACGAGCAGTACTTC	CASSYSNRGLYEQYF
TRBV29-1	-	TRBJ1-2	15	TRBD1	TGCAGCGTTACCCTTGGACAGGGATCTAACTATGGCTACACCTTC	CSVTLGQGSNYGYTF
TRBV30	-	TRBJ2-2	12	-	TGTGCCTGGAGTCTCACAGCCGGGGAGCTGTTTTTT	CAWSLTAGELFF
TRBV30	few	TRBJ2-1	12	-	TGTGCCTGCCCGGGTCAATACAATGAGCAGTTCTTC	CACPGQYNEQFF
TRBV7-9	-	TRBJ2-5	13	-	TGTGCCAGCAGCTCGGGACTCGCCGGGGCCCAGTACTTC	CASSSGLAGAQYF
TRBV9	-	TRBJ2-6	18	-	TGTGCCAGCAGCGTAGGATACAGGGCCAACTCTGGGGCCAACGTCCTGACTTTC	CASSVGYRANSGANVLTF
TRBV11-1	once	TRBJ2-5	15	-	TGTGCCAGCAGCTTCCCCCAGGGGGGCCAAGAGACCCAGTACTTC	CASSFPQGGQETQYF
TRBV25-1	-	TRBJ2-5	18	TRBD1	TGTGCCAGCAGTGATCCCCCCTATGATACAGGGGGCCAAGAGACCCAGTACTTC	CASSDPPYDTGGQETQYF
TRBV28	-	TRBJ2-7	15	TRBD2	TGTGCCAGCAGTACAGCAGCGGGGTACTCCTACGAGCAGTACTTC	CASSTAAGYSYEQYF
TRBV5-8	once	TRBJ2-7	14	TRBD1	TGTGCCAGCAGCGCCGGGACAGGGATCCTCGAGCAGTACTTC	CASSAGTGILEQYF
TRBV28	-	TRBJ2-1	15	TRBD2	TGTGCCAGCAGGAGGGGACTAGCGGGAGTCTATGAGCAGTTCTTC	CASRRGLAGVYEQFF
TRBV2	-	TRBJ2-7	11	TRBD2	TGTGCCAGCGGGACTAGTAACGAGCAGTACTTC	CASGTSNEQYF
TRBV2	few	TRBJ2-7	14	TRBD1	TGTGCCAGCAGTACCGGGACAGGGAGCCACGAGCAGTACTTC	CASSTGTGSHEQYF
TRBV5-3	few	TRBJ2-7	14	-	TGTGCCAGAAGCTGCGCGGACAGTAACTACGAGCAGTACTTC	CARSCADSNYEQYF
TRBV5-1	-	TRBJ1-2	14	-	TGCGCCAGCAGCTTGGAACACCGAAAGTATGGCTACACCTTC	CASSLEHRKYGYTF
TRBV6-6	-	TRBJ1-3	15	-	TGTGCCAGCAGTTGGGGACAACTCTCTGGAAACACCATATATTTT	CASSWGQLSGNTIYF
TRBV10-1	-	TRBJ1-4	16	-	TGCGCCAGCAGTGAAGACCCGGGGACAATCTTCGAAAAACTGTTTTTT	CASSEDPGTIFEKLFF
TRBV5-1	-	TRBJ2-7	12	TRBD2	TGCGCCAGCTCGAGGAGCGGGGAGTGGCAGTACTTC	CASSRSGEWQYF
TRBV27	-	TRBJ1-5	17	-	TGTGCCAGCAGTACGAGACAGCTGGGTGGTAGCAATCAGCCCCAGCATTTT	CASSTRQLGGSNQPQHF
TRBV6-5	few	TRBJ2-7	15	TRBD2	TGTGCCAGCATAAGGACTAGCGGGTCCACCTACGAGCAGTACTTC	CASIRTSGSTYEQYF
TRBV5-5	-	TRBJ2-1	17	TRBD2	TGTGCCAGCAGCTTAACACTAGCGGGAGGGCCGGGGAATGAGCAGTTCTTC	CASSLTLAGGPGNEQFF
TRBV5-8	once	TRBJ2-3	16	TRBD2	TGTGCCAGCAGCTTGGGGACTAGCGGGAGCACAGATACGCAGTATTTT	CASSLGTSGSTDTQYF
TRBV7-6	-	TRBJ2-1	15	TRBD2	TGTGCCAGCAGCTTAGGGGGAGGGCCCGGGAATGAGCAGTTCTTC	CASSLGGGPGNEQFF
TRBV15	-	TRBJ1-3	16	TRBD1	TGTGCCACCAGCAGCGGCGACAGGGTGGGGGGAAACACCATATATTTT	CATSSGDRVGGNTIYF
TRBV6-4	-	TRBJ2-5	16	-	TGTGCCAGCAGTGAGTTTGTACAGCCGATCCAAGAGACCCAGTACTTC	CASSEFVQPIQETQYF
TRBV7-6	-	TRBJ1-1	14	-	TGTGCCAGCAGCCTAATGACCCAGGGGACTGAAGCTTTCTTT	CASSLMTQGTEAFF